A selection of T cell receptor beta chains follows, all from one sample in a study of high-grade serous ovarian cancer treatment subgroups. Sequencing was performed with immunoSEQ multiplex PCR; in TCRdb, only in-frame clones are kept and a portion is missing. The repertoire includes about 6,200 clones, about 80% of them detected once, and 10% sits in the top ten. The sample consisted of tumor tissue. The receptor source for this set is a human donor with high-grade serous ovarian cancer. Both conserved end residues are part of each CDR3. Each record gives: D gene, V gene, clone size, J gene, CDR3 protein. The D gene is left open where the match is weak. Size tells how often a clone was seen (once, few, many) or the class of an expanded clone, and some rows leave it out.

>NA|TRBV30|NA|TRBJ1-2
CAWSVAGSRYTF
>TRBD2|TRBV5-1|NA|TRBJ2-1
CASSSSGGYNEQFF
>NA|TRBV28|NA|TRBJ2-1
CASSPPGTPGIEQFF
>TRBD1|TRBV5-1|NA|TRBJ2-5
CASSSQGQGFQTQYF
>TRBD1|TRBV2|NA|TRBJ2-6
CASSDRDRGLSGANVLTF
>TRBD2|TRBV25-1|once|TRBJ2-1
CASCPGGRNEQFF
>NA|TRBV10-3|NA|TRBJ1-2
CATGQNNYGYTF
>NA|TRBV7-9|NA|TRBJ1-5
CASSLGSQPQHF
>NA|TRBV28|NA|TRBJ1-2
CASSLPVPSHLTF
>NA|TRBV7-8|NA|TRBJ2-1
CASTPSVGSSYNEQFF
>TRBD2|TRBV5-4|NA|TRBJ2-5
CASNWGPGATSDQETQYF
>NA|TRBV5-4|NA|TRBJ2-1
CASSTEAGAPITYNEQFF